Below are 2 T cell receptor beta chains sequenced from a single sample in a study of regulatory T cells in long-lasting Graves disease. As to time point: newly diagnosed GD, antithyroid drugs for less than 3 months. Isolated PBMC RNA provided the starting material for the TCR library. In building TCR beta libraries, iRepertoire HTBI primers were used together with Arm-PCR of CDR3 regions. In TCRdb, the multiplex PCR reads were re-called with MiXCR into one record per CDR3 protein. Of around 470,000 distinct CDR3 sequences in the sample, 14% were seen once. These data were also filed under a second study, of T cells in Graves' hyperthyroidism and ophthalmopathy.

Here the sequenced sample was peripheral blood mononuclear cells (PBMCs), taken at new diagnosis, from a patient treated with antithyroid drugs. Source of these receptors: a woman aged 45-65 years with Graves disease.

This sequence joins TRBV10-2 and TRBJ2-2, with 9 bases that match TRBD2. The CDR3 sequence is 15 residues long. Germline lookup yields CDR1 WSHSY and CDR2 SAAADI. J lost 0 bases, V lost 6 bases, and 2 bases had no gene match. The DNA for the CDR3 is TGCGCCAGCAGATTAGCGGGGGCGAACACCGGGGAGCTGTTTTTT. Its translation: CASRLAGANTGELFF.

This clonotype appeared a few times. The chain is built from TRBV27 and TRBJ2-5, with D possibly being TRBD2 (7 bases). The CDR3 loop spans 15 amino acids. Germline V CDR1 and CDR2: MNHEY, SMNVEV (reference sequence). The V end lost 7 bases, the J end lost 9 bases, and 24 bases lay between the germline ends. The CDR3 nucleotides read TGTGCCAGCACCCCGGGCGGGAAGGGGGAGGGGGCCCAGTACTTC. Translated, it gives CASTPGGKGEGAQYF.